Each of the 32 T cell receptor beta chains below was sequenced from the same sample in a study of CD8+ T cells in alopecia areata. Sequencing used cDNA as its template, made by extracting RNA and reverse transcribing it. Assay used: immunoSEQ multiplex PCR; TCRdb lists only in-frame clones, some missing. The table lists over 150,000 clones, almost 65% of them singletons. This material consisted of CD4+ T cells sorted from blood, taken at week 0. These TCRs come from a human donor with alopecia areata.

The rearrangement uses TRBV10-3 and TRBJ2-7; TRBD1 agrees at 12 bases. The trim removed 6 bases at V and 6 bases at J, leaving 3 bases unmatched. The CDR3 spans 13 residues. Germline assignment: CDR1 ENHRY and CDR2 SYGVKD. In nucleotides, the CDR3 is TGTGCCATCAGCGTGGGACAGGGGGCCGAGCAGTACTTC. Its translation: CAISVGQGAEQYF.

This clone was observed a handful of times. The chain recombines TRBV29-1 with TRBJ2-7, with 9 bases matching TRBD2. Trimming at V came to 6 bases and at J to 2 bases, leaving 11 bases not matched to a gene. CDR3 length: 15 residues. Germline assignment: CDR1 SQVTM and CDR2 ANQGSEA. The CDR3 protein is CSVRILPSGAYEQYF. CDR3 in DNA: TGCAGCGTCCGAATTCTGCCTAGCGGGGCCTACGAGCAGTACTTC.

The V gene is TRBV29-1, the J gene TRBJ2-2; no firm D call. V dropped 2 bases and J dropped 1 base, with 5 bases sitting between them. Per the germline V gene, CDR1 is SQVTM and CDR2 is ANQGSEA. The CDR3 extends over 13 amino acids. The CDR3 reads CSVERMNTGELFF. CDR3 nucleotides: TGCAGCGTTGAAAGGATGAACACCGGGGAGCTGTTTTTT.

V and J are TRBV13 and TRBJ1-6, with unresolved D. There are 14 residues in the CDR3. With 4 bases removed from V and 10 bases from J, the gap between germline ends came to 14 bases. Germline-derived CDR1 and CDR2 are PRHDT and FYEKMQ (reference sequence). Here the CDR3 DNA reads TGTGCCAGCAGCTCCCGCAGTAATAGGTCACCCCTCCACTTT. Translating gives CASSSRSNRSPLHF. The entire variable domain, with the rest obtained from reference TRBV13 and TRBJ1-6, is as follows: AAGVIQSPRHLIKEKRETATLKCYPIPRHDTVYWYQQGPGQDPQFLISFYEKMQSDKGSIPDRFSAQQFSDYHSELNMSSLELGDSALYFCASSSRSNRSPLHFGNGTRLTVT.

The chain combines TRBV11-3 with TRBJ1-6; TRBD1 might be the D (5 bases). Germline CDR1 and CDR2: SGHNT and YENEEA. The CDR3 sequence is 14 residues long. The V end was cut by 4 bases, the J end by 4 bases, with 8 bases between. Written as DNA, the CDR3 is TGTGCCAGCAGCTCGACAGTTTATAATTCACCCCTCCACTTT. Amino acid sequence: CASSSTVYNSPLHF.

The chain is built from TRBV5-1 and TRBJ1-6, with 7 bases identical to TRBD1. This CDR3 comprises 15 residues. The trim removed 0 bases at V and 9 bases at J, leaving 6 bases unmatched. The germline V gene has CDR1 SGHRS and CDR2 YFSETQ. The CDR3 bases are TGCGCCAGCAGCTTGGATAGACAGGGAGGTTCACCCCTCCACTTT. This translates into CASSLDRQGGSPLHF.

This clone was recorded only once. The rearrangement uses TRBV25-1 and TRBJ2-7; 11 nucleotides agree with TRBD1. After removal of 4 bases from V and 6 bases from J, the junction contained 5 bases not matched to a gene. Germline loops: CDR1 MGHDK, CDR2 SYGVNS. This CDR3 region has 14 residues. The CDR3 region is CASSAGQGAVEQYF. CDR3 DNA sequence: TGTGCCAGCAGTGCTGGACAGGGGGCTGTCGAGCAGTACTTC.

The rearrangement links TRBV14 to TRBJ1-6; 7 positions match TRBD1. The CDR3 is made up of 15 amino acids. Trimming took 0 bases from V and 6 from J; bases not matched to a gene: 2. In germline, CDR1 is SGHDN, CDR2 FVKESK. CDR3 amino acids: CASSQDYRGNSPLHF. CDR3 DNA sequence: TGTGCCAGCAGCCAAGATTACAGGGGTAATTCACCCCTCCACTTT.

The chain links TRBV29-1 to TRBJ1-1; 8 positions match TRBD1. J lost 3 bases, V lost 4 bases, and 7 bases had no gene match. In germline, CDR1 is SQVTM, CDR2 ANQGSEA. The CDR3 has 14 residues. DNA of the CDR3: TGCAGCGTTGCCCGGACAGGGAGGGACACTGAAGCTTTCTTT. Residues: CSVARTGRDTEAFF.

The gene calls are TRBV15 and TRBJ2-7; TRBD1 aligns across 8 bases. With V trimmed by 6 bases and J by 6 bases, 4 bases remained unmatched. Germline V gene data show CDR1 as LNHNV and CDR2 as YYDKDF (reference sequence). The CDR3 runs 12 residues. The CDR3 reads CATRRTGSEQYF. Written as DNA, the CDR3 is TGTGCCACCAGACGGACAGGGTCCGAGCAGTACTTC.

The V and J genes are TRBV10-3 and TRBJ1-5, with D possibly TRBD1 on 5 matching bases. Between the trimmed V and J ends, which lost 3 bases and 2 bases, there was a span of 11 bases. The length of the CDR3 is 15 residues. Germline V gene data show CDR1 as ENHRY and CDR2 as SYGVKD. CDR3 loop: CAISEGLGRNQPQHF. DNA for the CDR3: TGTGCCATCAGTGAAGGTTTGGGGCGCAATCAGCCCCAGCATTTT.

The sample holds a few counts of this clone. The CDR3 nucleotides read TGCAGCGGCGGGGAAATCACCGGGGAGCTGTTTTTT. Protein: CSGGEITGELFF. The rearrangement uses TRBV29-1 and TRBJ2-2; D may be TRBD2 (6 bases). The germline V gene has CDR1 SQVTM and CDR2 ANQGSEA. V was cut by 7 bases and J by 4 bases, with 10 bases left in between. The CDR3 sequence is 12 residues long.

The CDR3 reads CASSLVPSGGANEQFF. The CDR3 bases are TGTGCCAGCAGCTTAGTCCCCAGCGGGGGGGCCAATGAGCAGTTCTTC. The chain has TRBV11-2 and TRBJ2-1; 10 bases agree with TRBD2. Germline V gives CDR1 SGHAT, CDR2 FQNNGV. The CDR3 totals 16 residues. Trimming at V came to 1 base and at J to 6 bases, leaving 6 bases not matched to a gene. The full variable domain, with the rest looked up from reference TRBV11-2 and TRBJ2-1, is EAGVAQSPRYKIIEKRQSVAFWCNPISGHATLYWYQQILGQGPKLLIQFQNNGVVDDSQLPKDRFSAERLKGVDSTLKIQPAKLEDSAVYLCASSLVPSGGANEQFFGPGTRLTVL.

There are a few counts of this clone. The rearrangement uses TRBV2 and TRBJ2-7; D call uncertain. CDR1 is SNHLY and CDR2 is FYNNEI in the germline V gene. The V and J ends lost 7 bases and 2 bases respectively, with 12 bases between them. This CDR3 spans 13 amino acids. As DNA, the CDR3 is TGTGCCAGCAAGTCAGAGCCGGCCTACGAGCAGTACTTC. Translation gives CASKSEPAYEQYF.

The table lists this clone with a few counts. This rearrangement joins TRBV29-1 to TRBJ2-3; D is uncertain. The CDR3 contains 17 residues. Per germline, CDR1 SQVTM and CDR2 ANQGSEA. V was cut by 6 bases and J by 0 bases, with 22 bases left in between. CDR3 sequence (DNA): TGCAGCGTGGCCCTTTTGTTCCCAGCCTCTAGCACAGATACGCAGTATTTT. Its translation is CSVALLFPASSTDTQYF.

The CDR3 DNA reads as TGTGCCAGCAGTCAACGGACAGGAAGGAACACTGAAGCTTTCTTT. Protein: CASSQRTGRNTEAFF. The chain combines TRBV27 with TRBJ1-1; TRBD1 agrees at 7 bases. Germline V lookup: CDR1 MNHEY, CDR2 SMNVEV (reference sequence). V gave up 5 bases and J gave up 1 base; unmatched junction bases: 7. The CDR3 runs 15 residues.

V is TRBV30 and J is TRBJ2-7; D not resolved. The CDR3 runs to 11 residues. Germline CDR1 is GTSNPN and CDR2 is SVGIG (reference sequence). V lost 2 bases, J lost 6 bases, and 8 bases lay in between. The CDR3 nucleotides read TGTGCCTGGAGTCAAGGCCCCGAGCAGTACTTC. It codes for CAWSQGPEQYF.

This chain links TRBV7-9 with TRBJ2-4, with TRBD1 matching 8 bases. Per the germline V gene, CDR1 is SEHNR and CDR2 is FQNEAQ (reference sequence). V lost 5 bases, J lost 7 bases, and 10 bases stayed unmatched. The CDR3 loop spans 15 amino acids. The chain's CDR3 is CASSQNRGERNIQYF. The CDR3 DNA is TGTGCCAGCAGCCAAAACAGGGGGGAACGGAACATTCAGTACTTC. The complete variable domain, with remaining parts taken from reference TRBV7-9 and TRBJ2-4, reads DTGVSQNPRHKITKRGQNVTFRCDPISEHNRLYWYRQTLGQGPEFLTYFQNEAQLEKSRLLSDRFSAERPKGSFSTLEIQRTEQGDSAMYLCASSQNRGERNIQYFGAGTRLSVL.

This sequence joins TRBV30 and TRBJ1-1; D is uncertain. The V end was cut by 0 bases, the J end by 7 bases, with 15 bases between. This CDR3 has 14 residues. Germline V gene data show CDR1 as GTSNPN and CDR2 as SVGIG (reference sequence). CDR3 protein: CAWSVGGSGREAFF. CDR3 coding DNA: TGTGCCTGGAGTGTTGGTGGTTCTGGACGTGAAGCTTTCTTT.

CDR3 in DNA: TGTGCCAGCAAGAGCCCAGGACAGAACACTGAAGCTTTCTTT. Its protein product is CASKSPGQNTEAFF. J is TRBJ1-1 and V is TRBV7-2; a possible D gene is TRBD1 (5 bases). CDR3 size: 14 residues. V was shortened by 7 bases and J by 1 base, with 13 bases between the two germline ends. From germline, CDR1 is SGHTA and CDR2 FQGNSA. Drawing the rest from reference TRBV7-2 and TRBJ1-1, the complete variable domain is GAGVSQSPSNKVTEKGKDVELRCDPISGHTALYWYRQSLGQGLEFLIYFQGNSAPDKSGLPSDRFSAERTGGSVSTLTIQRTQQEDSAVYLCASKSPGQNTEAFFGQGTRLTVV.

A word on this clone: At the DNA level, this CDR3 is encoded by other sequences in the same sample as well. V gene TRBV9 combines with J gene TRBJ1-1; 9 nucleotides match TRBD1. The V segment lost 4 bases and the J segment 1 base; nucleotides outside the gene matches: 5. The germline CDR1 and CDR2 sequences are SGDLS and YYNGEE. The CDR3 loop spans 15 amino acids. The CDR3 loop is CASSPMGQGNTEAFF. CDR3 nucleotide sequence: TGTGCCAGCAGCCCCATGGGACAGGGGAACACTGAAGCTTTCTTT.

The V and J genes are TRBV6-5 and TRBJ2-3; TRBD1 matches at 9 bases. V lost 6 bases to trimming and J lost 1 base; unmatched junction nucleotides: 2. The V gene's germline CDR1 is MNHEY and CDR2 SVGAGI. The CDR3 has 14 residues. CDR3: CASRRTGGTDTQYF. CDR3 in DNA: TGTGCCAGCAGAAGGACAGGGGGCACAGATACGCAGTATTTT.

This chain connects TRBV29-1 to TRBJ2-1; no definite D call. The V and J ends lost 5 bases and 0 bases respectively, with 11 bases between them. CDR1 SQVTM and CDR2 ANQGSEA come from the germline V gene. The CDR3 has 14 amino acids. CDR3: CSVPGQSSYNEQFF. In DNA, the CDR3 is TGCAGCGTTCCCGGGCAGAGCTCCTACAATGAGCAGTTCTTC.

The J gene is TRBJ1-2, the V gene TRBV5-1, with D perhaps matching TRBD1 (6 bases). Germline values: CDR1 SGHRS, CDR2 YFSETQ. This CDR3 has 13 amino acids. Trimming removed 0 bases at V and 4 bases at J, with 7 bases between. The CDR3 DNA reads TGCGCCAGCAGCTTGGAACAGGGCTATGGCTACACCTTC. It translates to CASSLEQGYGYTF.

The chain uses TRBV6-6 and TRBJ2-7, with a tentative D call TRBD2 (6 bases). This CDR3 comprises 14 residues. The V and J ends lost 7 bases and 0 bases respectively, with 13 bases between them. Germline assignment: CDR1 MNHNY and CDR2 SVGAGI (reference sequence). CDR3: CASIPRGGSYEQYF. DNA for the CDR3: TGTGCCAGCATCCCGAGGGGAGGCTCCTACGAGCAGTACTTC.

The chain is built from TRBV5-1 and TRBJ2-3; 10 bases are shared with TRBD2. The CDR3 contains 20 residues. CDR1 is SGHRS, CDR2 YFSETQ, per germline. V lost 1 base and J lost 0; bases outside the gene matches: 14. CDR3 residues: CASSLSSLAGARPSTDTQYF. CDR3 DNA sequence: TGCGCCAGCAGCTTGTCTTCCCTAGCGGGGGCCCGCCCGAGCACAGATACGCAGTATTTT. The whole variable domain, filled in from reference TRBV5-1 and TRBJ2-3, reads KAGVTQTPRYLIKTRGQQVTLSCSPISGHRSVSWYQQTPGQGLQFLFEYFSETQRNKGNFPGRFSGRQFSNSRSEMNVSTLELGDSALYLCASSLSSLAGARPSTDTQYFGPGTRLTVL.

This clone was observed a handful of times. This rearrangement joins TRBV7-2 to TRBJ2-5, with 7 bases lining up with TRBD1. The trim removed 3 bases at V and 2 bases at J, leaving 6 bases unmatched. Germline V gene data show CDR1 as SGHTA and CDR2 as FQGNSA. The CDR3 has 15 residues. CDR3 region: CASSFSATGQETQYF. DNA for the CDR3: TGTGCCAGCAGCTTCTCGGCGACAGGGCAAGAGACCCAGTACTTC. Filled out from reference TRBV7-2 and TRBJ2-5, the complete variable domain reads GAGVSQSPSNKVTEKGKDVELRCDPISGHTALYWYRQSLGQGLEFLIYFQGNSAPDKSGLPSDRFSAERTGGSVSTLTIQRTQQEDSAVYLCASSFSATGQETQYFGPGTRLLVL.

This clone was counted between two and nine times. The rearrangement links TRBV15 to TRBJ1-5; 7 nucleotides agree with TRBD1. CDR1 LNHNV and CDR2 YYDKDF come from the germline V gene (reference sequence). The CDR3 runs to 17 residues. The junction had 9 bases not matched to a gene; V was cut back by 2 bases and J by 2 bases. Here the CDR3 DNA reads TGTGCCACCAGCAGACGGACAGGCAACTTAGGCAATCAGCCCCAGCATTTT. Translated, it gives CATSRRTGNLGNQPQHF.

The chain uses TRBV6-1 and TRBJ1-5; 7 bases line up with TRBD1. The CDR3 contains 14 residues. The junction had 6 bases not matched to a gene; V was cut back by 3 bases and J by 7 bases. Germline V gene sequence: CDR1 MNHNS, CDR2 SASEGT. The CDR3, as DNA: TGTGCCAGCAGTGACACAGGGGCAGGGCAGCCCCAGCATTTT. It is translated as CASSDTGAGQPQHF.

The chain employs TRBV27 and TRBJ1-5; D remains ambiguous. Germline V gene data show CDR1 as MNHEY and CDR2 as SMNVEV (reference sequence). This CDR3 has 12 residues. Trimming shortened V by 5 bases and J by 11 bases, and 13 bases separated the two germline ends. The CDR3 DNA reads as TGTGCCAGCAGTCACGGCGAAGGCGCCCAGCATTTT. Translating gives CASSHGEGAQHF.

This sequence joins TRBV30 and TRBJ1-2, with 7 bases that match TRBD1. Per the germline V gene, CDR1 is GTSNPN and CDR2 is SVGIG (reference sequence). With V trimmed by 7 bases and J by 2 bases, 7 bases remained unmatched. This CDR3 comprises 13 residues. The CDR3 coding sequence is TGTGCCTCGAAGAAGGGACAGAACTATGGCTACACCTTC. Translation gives CASKKGQNYGYTF.

A few counts support this clone. In the same sample, other DNA sequences code for this CDR3. V gene TRBV30 combines with J gene TRBJ1-5; D uncertain. Trimming took off 0 bases at V and 0 bases at J, with 6 bases between the two ends. Germline V CDR1 and CDR2: GTSNPN, SVGIG (reference sequence). This CDR3 has 14 amino acids. This chain's CDR3 is CAWSVAASNQPQHF. DNA of the CDR3: TGTGCCTGGAGTGTAGCGGCTAGCAATCAGCCCCAGCATTTT. The whole variable domain, filled in from reference TRBV30 and TRBJ1-5, reads SQTIHQWPATLVQPVGSPLSLECTVEGTSNPNLYWYRQAAGRGLQLLFYSVGIGQISSEVPQNLSASRPQDRQFILSSKKLLLSDSGFYLCAWSVAASNQPQHFGDGTRLSIL.